The clone carrying this T cell receptor beta chain was seen once. Antigen unknown. A read error is possible here, since a much larger clone lies one base away. The germline V gene has CDR1 SGHRS and CDR2 YFSETQ. The CDR3 has 13 amino acids. Trimming cost V 4 bases and J 9 bases, with 13 bases left between them. This sample was taken from a study of identical twins. The study's findings and limits: For out-of-frame beta sequences, excess twin sharing was weaker. Invariant T cells like MAIT and iNKT could partly confound the zero-insertion analyses. Model-predicted out-of-frame TCR alpha sharing fell below observed values in monozygotic twins.

TCRdb passed the 5' RACE reads through MiXCR, listing each CDR3 protein once. The table includes 210,000 or so distinct CDR3 sequences, roughly 7.5% detected once. These data were also reused for a study on yellow fever vaccine responses in identical twins.

The chain is built from TRBV5-1 and TRBJ2-2; D gene uncertain. The sample comprised memory (CD45RO+) T cells sorted from blood. This clonotype originated in a woman between 18 and 30 years old in good health. The CDR3 bases are TGCGCCAGCAGCCTCGATCCAGTAAGGGAGCTGTTTTTT. This encodes CASSLDPVRELFF.